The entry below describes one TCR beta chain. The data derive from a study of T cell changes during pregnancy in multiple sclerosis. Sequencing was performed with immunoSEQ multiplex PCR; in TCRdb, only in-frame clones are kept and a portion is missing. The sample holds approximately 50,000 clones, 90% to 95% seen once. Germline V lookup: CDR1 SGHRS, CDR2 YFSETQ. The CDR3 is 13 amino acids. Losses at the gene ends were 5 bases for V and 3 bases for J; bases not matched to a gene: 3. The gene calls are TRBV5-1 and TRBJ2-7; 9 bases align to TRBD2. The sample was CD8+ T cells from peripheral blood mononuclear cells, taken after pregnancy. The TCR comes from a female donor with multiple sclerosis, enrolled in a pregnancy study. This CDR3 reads CASRRGGDYEQYF. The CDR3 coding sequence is TGCGCCAGCAGGCGGGGGGGCGACTACGAGCAGTACTTC.